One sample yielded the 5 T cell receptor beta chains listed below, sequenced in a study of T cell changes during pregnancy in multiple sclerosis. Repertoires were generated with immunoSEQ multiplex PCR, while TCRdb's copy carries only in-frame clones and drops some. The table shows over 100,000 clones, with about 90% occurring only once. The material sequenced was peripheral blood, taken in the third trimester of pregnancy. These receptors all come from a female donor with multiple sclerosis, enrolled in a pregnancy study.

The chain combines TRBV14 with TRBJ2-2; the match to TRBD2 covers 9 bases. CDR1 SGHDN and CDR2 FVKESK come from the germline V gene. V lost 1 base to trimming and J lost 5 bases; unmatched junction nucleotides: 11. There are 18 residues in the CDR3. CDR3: CASSQVTLAGWGTGELFF. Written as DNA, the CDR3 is TGTGCCAGCAGCCAAGTAACCCTAGCGGGATGGGGAACCGGGGAGCTGTTTTTT.

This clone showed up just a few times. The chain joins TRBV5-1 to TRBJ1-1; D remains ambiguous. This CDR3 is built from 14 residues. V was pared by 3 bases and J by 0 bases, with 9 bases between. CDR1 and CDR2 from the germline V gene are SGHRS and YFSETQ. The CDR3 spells CASSYRELNTEAFF. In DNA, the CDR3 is TGCGCCAGCAGCTACCGGGAACTGAACACTGAAGCTTTCTTT.

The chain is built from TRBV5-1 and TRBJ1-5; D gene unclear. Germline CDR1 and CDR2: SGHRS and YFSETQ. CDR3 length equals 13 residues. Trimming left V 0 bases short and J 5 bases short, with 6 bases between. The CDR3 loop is CASSLDGYQPQHF. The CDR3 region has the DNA TGCGCCAGCAGCTTGGACGGTTATCAGCCCCAGCATTTT.

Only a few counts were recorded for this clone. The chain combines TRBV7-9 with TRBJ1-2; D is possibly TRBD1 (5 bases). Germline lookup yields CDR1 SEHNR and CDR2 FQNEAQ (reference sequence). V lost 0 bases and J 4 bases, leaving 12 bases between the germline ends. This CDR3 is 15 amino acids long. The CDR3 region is CASSLALGGGYGYTF. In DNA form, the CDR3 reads TGTGCCAGCAGCTTAGCGCTCGGGGGAGGCTATGGCTACACCTTC.

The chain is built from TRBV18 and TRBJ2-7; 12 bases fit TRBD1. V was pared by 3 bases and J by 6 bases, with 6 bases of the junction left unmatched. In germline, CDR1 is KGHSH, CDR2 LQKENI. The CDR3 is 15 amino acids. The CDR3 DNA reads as TGTGCCAGCTCACCCGGGGGACAGGGGGCTTCCGAGCAGTACTTC. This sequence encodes CASSPGGQGASEQYF.